Following are 9 T cell receptor beta chains from one sample sequenced in a study of CD8 T cells in Susac syndrome. It was with random hexamers that roughly 0.45 to 1 ug RNA was reverse transcribed. TCRdb re-analysed the immunoSEQ multiplex PCR reads in MiXCR, keeping a single row per CDR3 protein. The sample has 120,000 to 150,000 distinct CDR3 sequences; approximately 94% are singletons. Sequenced: CD4+ T cells from PBMCs. The receptors stem from a human donor in good health.

The rearrangement joins TRBV2 to TRBJ2-5, with 10 bases aligning to TRBD2. The CDR3 totals 16 residues. Germline CDR1 SNHLY, CDR2 FYNNEI. V trimming: 8 bases; J trimming: 5 bases; junction bases outside the gene matches: 14. CDR3: CASAAGASGSRETQYF. CDR3 nucleotide sequence: TGTGCCAGCGCGGCGGGGGCTAGCGGGAGTCGGGAGACCCAGTACTTC.

Here the CDR3 DNA reads TGTGCCTGGAGTGCAGGGCGCAATCAGCCCCAGCATTTT. Protein product: CAWSAGRNQPQHF. The V and J genes are TRBV30 and TRBJ1-5; tentative D call: TRBD1 (5 bases). The V end lost 1 base, the J end lost 2 bases, and 6 bases lay between the germline ends. CDR3 length equals 13 residues. Germline CDR1 GTSNPN, CDR2 SVGIG (reference sequence). The full variable domain, with the rest looked up from reference TRBV30 and TRBJ1-5, is SQTIHQWPATLVQPVGSPLSLECTVEGTSNPNLYWYRQAAGRGLQLLFYSVGIGQISSEVPQNLSASRPQDRQFILSSKKLLLSDSGFYLCAWSAGRNQPQHFGDGTRLSIL.

In this sample, this clonotype turned up once. V and J are TRBV5-1 and TRBJ2-1; 7 bases line up with TRBD1. With 7 bases clipped from V and 5 bases from J, the junction kept 6 bases outside the gene matches. Germline V gene sequence: CDR1 SGHRS, CDR2 YFSETQ. There are 13 residues in the CDR3. The CDR3: CASQDTGDNEQFF. In nucleotides, the CDR3 is TGCGCCAGCCAAGATACAGGGGACAATGAGCAGTTCTTC.

This clonotype is a singleton in its sample. V usage is TRBV29-1 and J usage is TRBJ2-1; 8 bases align to TRBD2. Trimming at V came to 0 bases and at J to 8 bases, leaving 6 bases not matched to a gene. CDR3 length: 14 amino acids. Germline lookup yields CDR1 SQVTM and CDR2 ANQGSEA. CDR3 protein: CSVEEVAGRDEQFF. CDR3 bases: TGCAGCGTTGAAGAAGTAGCGGGAAGGGATGAGCAGTTCTTC.

The rearrangement uses TRBV7-8 and TRBJ2-7; D remains ambiguous. V was trimmed by 3 bases and J by 3 bases, leaving 9 bases between them. Germline-derived CDR1 and CDR2 are SGHVS and FQNEAQ. The CDR3 runs 13 residues. CDR3 residues: CASSLTPDYEQYF. CDR3 bases: TGTGCCAGCAGCTTGACCCCGGACTACGAGCAGTACTTC.

This chain connects TRBV5-6 to TRBJ2-5; D ambiguous. The CDR3 length is 13 residues. Germline CDR1 is SGHDT and CDR2 is YYEEEE. With 5 bases removed from V and 4 bases from J, the gap between germline ends came to 12 bases. The CDR3 DNA sequence: TGTGCCAGCAGATCCCCACAGAGAGAGACCCAGTACTTC. This translates into CASRSPQRETQYF. The variable domain in full, with the rest retrieved from reference TRBV5-6 and TRBJ2-5, is DAGVTQSPTHLIKTRGQQVTLRCSPKSGHDTVSWYQQALGQGPQFIFQYYEEEERQRGNFPDRFSGHQFPNYSSELNVNALLLGDSALYLCASRSPQRETQYFGPGTRLLVL.

The table lists this clonotype with a count of one. The CDR3 DNA reads as TGTGCCAGCAGTTTATCGGGTGAGGCCTACGAGCAGTACTTC. Protein sequence: CASSLSGEAYEQYF. The chain links TRBV12-3 or TRBV12-4 to TRBJ2-7; D is uncertain. The ends were cut back, 2 bases at V and 2 bases at J, with 10 bases in the middle. The CDR3 runs 14 residues.

The J gene is TRBJ1-1, the V gene TRBV6-6; 8 positions match TRBD1. Germline V gene data show CDR1 as MNHNY and CDR2 as SVGAGI (reference sequence). The CDR3 spans 14 residues. J was trimmed by 6 bases and V by 8 bases; bases with no gene match: 11. For the CDR3, the DNA is TGTGCCAGCGGGCCCGGACAGGGTGTTCCTGAAGCTTTCTTT. This translates into CASGPGQGVPEAFF.

This chain joins TRBV5-5 and TRBJ2-7; D may be TRBD1 (6 bases). Trimming removed 0 bases at V and 3 bases at J, with 10 bases between. Germline V CDR1 and CDR2: SGHKS, YYEKEE (reference sequence). The CDR3 loop spans 14 amino acids. Here the CDR3 reads CASSLGYRDYEQYF. The CDR3, as DNA: TGTGCCAGCAGCTTGGGGTACAGGGACTACGAGCAGTACTTC.